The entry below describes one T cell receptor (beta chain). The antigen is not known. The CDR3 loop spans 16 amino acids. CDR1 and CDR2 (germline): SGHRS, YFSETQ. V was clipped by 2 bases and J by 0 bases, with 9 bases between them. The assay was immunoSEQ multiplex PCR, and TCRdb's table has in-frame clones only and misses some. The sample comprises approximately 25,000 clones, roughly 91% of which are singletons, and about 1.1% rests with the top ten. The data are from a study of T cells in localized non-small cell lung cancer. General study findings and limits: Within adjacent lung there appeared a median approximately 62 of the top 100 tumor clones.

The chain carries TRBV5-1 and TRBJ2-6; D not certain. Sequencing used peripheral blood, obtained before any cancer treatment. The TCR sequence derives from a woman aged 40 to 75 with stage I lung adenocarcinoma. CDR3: CASSFGQSSGANVLTF. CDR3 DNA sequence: TGCGCCAGCAGCTTTGGGCAGAGCTCTGGGGCCAACGTCCTGACTTTC.